Below, one T cell receptor beta chain is given with its context. The data were taken from a study of blood T cell repertoires in COVID-19. Clones were sequenced by immunoSEQ multiplex PCR, and TCRdb holds only the in-frame ones, with some missing. The sample lists some 60,000 clones; 73% were seen once. Germline-derived CDR1 and CDR2 are SGHTA and FQGNSA. The length of the CDR3 is 14 residues. V was cut by 4 bases and J by 5 bases, with 11 bases left in between. This clonotype was sampled from a woman aged 50 to 65 with active or convalescent COVID-19. V gene TRBV7-2 combines with J gene TRBJ2-2; D call uncertain. The sequenced material came from peripheral blood. CDR3 residues: CASSSYRSTGELFF. The CDR3 DNA is TGTGCCAGCAGCTCGTATCGGTCTACCGGGGAGCTGTTTTTT.